Each of the 5 T cell receptor beta chains below was sequenced from the same sample in a study of cytomegalovirus exposure and HLA in healthy donors. This table comes from immunoSEQ multiplex PCR, and its TCRdb copy is limited to in-frame clones, with some not included. This sample has over 85,000 clones, with roughly 90% found just once. Sequenced input: PBMCs. The receptors derive from a woman in her 30s in good health and CMV-seropositive.

The V gene is TRBV27, the J gene TRBJ2-7, with D possibly being TRBD2 (6 bases). Germline V gene sequence: CDR1 MNHEY, CDR2 SMNVEV (reference sequence). Trimming pared 3 bases from V and 0 bases from J, leaving 6 bases between. The CDR3 loop spans 13 amino acids. CDR3: CASSFSGSYEQYF. As DNA, the CDR3 is TGTGCCAGCAGTTTTAGCGGCTCCTACGAGCAGTACTTC.

The rearrangement links TRBV9 to TRBJ2-3, with D perhaps TRBD1 (6 bases). V dropped 2 bases and J dropped 9 bases, with 22 bases sitting between them. The germline CDR1 and CDR2 sequences are SGDLS and YYNGEE. There are 16 residues in the CDR3. CDR3 in DNA: TGTGCCAGCAGCGTCGGGGACACTTACATAGAGGGCACGCAGTATTTT. The encoded protein is CASSVGDTYIEGTQYF.

V is TRBV5-1 and J is TRBJ2-1, with D perhaps matching TRBD2 (5 bases). The CDR3 loop spans 13 amino acids. Germline CDR1 is SGHRS and CDR2 is YFSETQ. V was pared by 6 bases and J by 6 bases, with 13 bases between. CDR3 loop: CASNRGWGNEQFF. The CDR3 DNA reads TGCGCCAGCAACCGAGGGTGGGGCAATGAGCAGTTCTTC.

The chain combines TRBV7-3 with TRBJ2-7, with TRBD2 matching 8 bases. The CDR3 consists of 15 residues. Germline V lookup: CDR1 SGHTA, CDR2 FQGTGA. J gave up 2 bases and V 4 bases, and 7 bases lay outside the gene matches. The DNA of the CDR3 is TGTGCCAGCAGCTACGGACCCGGGAGGGCCTACGAGCAGTACTTC. It translates to CASSYGPGRAYEQYF.

This sequence joins TRBV10-3 and TRBJ1-1; D is ambiguous. The germline V gene has CDR1 ENHRY and CDR2 SYGVKD. The V end lost 8 bases, the J end lost 2 bases, and 18 bases lay between the germline ends. This CDR3 has 15 amino acids. CDR3 in DNA: TGTGCCATCGCGAGCCGACAAGTTCACAACACTGAAGCTTTCTTT. This translates into CAIASRQVHNTEAFF.